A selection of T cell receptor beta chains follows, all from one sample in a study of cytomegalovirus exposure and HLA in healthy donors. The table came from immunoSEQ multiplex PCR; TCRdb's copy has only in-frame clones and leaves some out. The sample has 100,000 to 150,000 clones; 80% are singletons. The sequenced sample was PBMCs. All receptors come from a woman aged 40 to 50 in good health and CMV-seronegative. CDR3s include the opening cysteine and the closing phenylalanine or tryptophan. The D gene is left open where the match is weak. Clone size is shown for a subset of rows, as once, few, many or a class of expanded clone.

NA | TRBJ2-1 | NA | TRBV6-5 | TGTGCCAGCAGTTACTCAGGAACAGGGAATGAGCAGTTCTTC | CASSYSGTGNEQFF
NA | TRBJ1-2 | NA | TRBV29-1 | TGCAGCGTTGTAGCTAACTATGGCTACACCTTC | CSVVANYGYTF
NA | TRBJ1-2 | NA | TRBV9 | TGTGCCAGCAGCGGGCGCGGGTCGGGTGGGGGGACTAACTATGGCTACACCTTC | CASSGRGSGGGTNYGYTF
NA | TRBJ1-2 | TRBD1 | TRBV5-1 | TGCGCCAGCAGATCGCTTCCCGGGACAGGGGGCACTGGCTACCCCTTC | CASRSLPGTGGTGYPF
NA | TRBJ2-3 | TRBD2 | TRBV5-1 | TGCGCCAGCAGCGCTGAAGGGACTACCACAGATACGCAGTATTTT | CASSAEGTTTDTQYF
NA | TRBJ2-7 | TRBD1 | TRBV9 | TGTGCCAGCAGCGCGACAGGGGGGAACTACGAGCAGTACTTC | CASSATGGNYEQYF
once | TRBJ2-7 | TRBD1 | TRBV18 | TGTGCCAGCTCACCGCCGGGACAGCGGTACGAGCAGTACTTC | CASSPPGQRYEQYF
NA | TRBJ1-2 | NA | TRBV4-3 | TGCGCCAGCAGCCACCTCACAGGGAACTATGGCTACACCTTC | CASSHLTGNYGYTF
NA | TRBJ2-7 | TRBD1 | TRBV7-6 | TGTGCCAGCAGCACAGGGGGCGACCAGAGCTCCTACGAGCAGTACTTC | CASSTGGDQSSYEQYF
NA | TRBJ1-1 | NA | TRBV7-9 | TGTGCCAGCAGCCCCGAGGGCATAGGAGCTTTCTTT | CASSPEGIGAFF
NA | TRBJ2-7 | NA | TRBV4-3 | TGCGCCAGCAGCCAAGAAGGCCTAGGCGGGTACGAGCAGTACTTC | CASSQEGLGGYEQYF
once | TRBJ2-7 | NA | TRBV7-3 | TGTGCCAGCAGCTTAGAAGGACAGCCTACCTACGAGCAGTACTTC | CASSLEGQPTYEQYF
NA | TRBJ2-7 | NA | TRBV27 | TGTGCCAGCAGTTCGCCAGGCCCCTACGAGCAGTACTTC | CASSSPGPYEQYF
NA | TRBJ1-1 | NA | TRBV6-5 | TGTGCCAGCACCCAAACTAGGCAGGACACTGAAGCTTTCTTT | CASTQTRQDTEAFF
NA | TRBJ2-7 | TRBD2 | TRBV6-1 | TGTGCCAGCAGTGAAGCATTGAGCGGGGCATCCTACGAGCAGTACTTC | CASSEALSGASYEQYF
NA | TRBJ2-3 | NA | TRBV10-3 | TGTGCCATCAGTGGGGGCGGGGCGGAGGATACGCAGTATTTT | CAISGGGAEDTQYF
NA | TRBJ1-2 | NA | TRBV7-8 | TGTGCCAGCAGCTTAGGACCTTCAGGGGAATACTATGGCTACACCTTC | CASSLGPSGEYYGYTF
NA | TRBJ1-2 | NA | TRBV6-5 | TGTGCCAGCAGTTCCCCGGGGGGGTGGTATGGCTACACCTTC | CASSSPGGWYGYTF
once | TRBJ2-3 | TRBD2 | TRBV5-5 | TGTGCCAGCAGTCGTGCGCTACGGGAGGCAGATACGCAGTATTTT | CASSRALREADTQYF
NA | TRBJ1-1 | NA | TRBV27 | TGTGCCAGCGAGGTCTCGCGGGGGCAGAGCACTGAAGCTTTCTTT | CASEVSRGQSTEAFF
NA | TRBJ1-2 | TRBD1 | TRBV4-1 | TGCGCCAGCAGCCCTAAGGGGGCGGGTGGCTACACCTTC | CASSPKGAGGYTF
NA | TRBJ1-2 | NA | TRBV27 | TGTGCCACCGGGCGGGGGGACGACTATGGCTACACCTTC | CATGRGDDYGYTF
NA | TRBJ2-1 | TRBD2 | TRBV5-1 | TGCGCCAGCAGACAGACTAGCGGGAGTCTCGATGAGCAGTTCTTC | CASRQTSGSLDEQFF
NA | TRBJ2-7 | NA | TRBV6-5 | TGTGCCAGCAGGAAACACCTCTACGAGCAGTACTTC | CASRKHLYEQYF
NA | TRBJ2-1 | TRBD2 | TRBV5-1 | TGCGCCAGCAGCCCGGGACTAGCGGGAGAGGTGTTCTTC | CASSPGLAGEVFF
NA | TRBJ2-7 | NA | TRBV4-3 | TGCGCCAGCAGCCCGGGACACCGGCTCTCCTACGAGCAGTACTTC | CASSPGHRLSYEQYF
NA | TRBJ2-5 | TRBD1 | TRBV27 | TGTGCCAGCAGTTTATCGGGGACAGGGGTCCAAGAGACCCAGTACTTC | CASSLSGTGVQETQYF
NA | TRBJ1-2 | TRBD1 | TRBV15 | TGTGCCACCAGCAGAGGGACAGGGGGCATCTATGGCTACACCTTC | CATSRGTGGIYGYTF
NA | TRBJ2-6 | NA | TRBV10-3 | TGTGCCATCAGTGAGAGAATTAAGAGGGAGCCGGACTCTGGGGCCAACGTCCTGACTTTC | CAISERIKREPDSGANVLTF
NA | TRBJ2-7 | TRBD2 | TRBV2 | TGTGCCAGCAGTGAAGCAGCTAGCGGGAGTGGGTACGAGCAGTACTTC | CASSEAASGSGYEQYF
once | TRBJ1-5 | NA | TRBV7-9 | TGTGCCAGCAGCTTGGAGGGAGGCAATCAGCCCCAGCATTTT | CASSLEGGNQPQHF
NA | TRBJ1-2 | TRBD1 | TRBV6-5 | TGTGCCAGCAGTCCTGACAGGGGGGTGAGGGGCTACACCTTC | CASSPDRGVRGYTF
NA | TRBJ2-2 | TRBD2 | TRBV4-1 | TGCGCCAGCAGCCAAGGACTAGCGGAAGACAGGTTCAACACCGGGGAGCTGTTTTTT | CASSQGLAEDRFNTGELFF
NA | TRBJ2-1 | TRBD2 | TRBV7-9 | TGTGCCAGCAGCTTGCGAATGGAACCGGGACTAGTCTCCTACAATGAGCAGTTCTTC | CASSLRMEPGLVSYNEQFF
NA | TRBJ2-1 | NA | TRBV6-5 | TGTGCCAGCAGTCCTACGATAAGTGAGCAGTTCTTC | CASSPTISEQFF
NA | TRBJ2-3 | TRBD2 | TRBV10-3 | TGTGCCATCAGCCCCCGGACTAGCGGATTAGATACGCAGTATTTT | CAISPRTSGLDTQYF
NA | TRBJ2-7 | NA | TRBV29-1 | TGCAGCGTTGAAGAAGGTTACGGAAGCGAGCAGTACTTC | CSVEEGYGSEQYF
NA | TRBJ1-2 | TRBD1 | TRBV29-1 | TGCAGCGTTGAATTTCGACAGGGTGAGACCTTC | CSVEFRQGETF
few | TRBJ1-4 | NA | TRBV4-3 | TGCGCCAGCAGCCAAGATCGAGGGAATGAAAAACTGTTTTTT | CASSQDRGNEKLFF
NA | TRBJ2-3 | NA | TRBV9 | TGTGCCAGCAGCGTAGTAGGAGGGGCAGATACGCAGTATTTT | CASSVVGGADTQYF
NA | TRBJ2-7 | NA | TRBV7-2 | TGTGCCAGCAGCCCTATCTCGTTATACGAGCAGTACTTC | CASSPISLYEQYF
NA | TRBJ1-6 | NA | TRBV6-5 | TGTGCCAGCAGTCCCCAGCGGCATAATTCACCCCTCCACTTT | CASSPQRHNSPLHF
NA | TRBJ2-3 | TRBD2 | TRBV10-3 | TGTGCCATCAGCCTAGCGGGAGGGACAGATACGCAGTATTTT | CAISLAGGTDTQYF
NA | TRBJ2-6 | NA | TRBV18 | TGTGCCAGCTCACCTGCGGGCCCTGGGGCCAACGTCCTGACTTTC | CASSPAGPGANVLTF
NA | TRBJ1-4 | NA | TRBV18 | TGTGCCAGCTCACCCCGACAGACTAATGAAAAACTGTTTTTT | CASSPRQTNEKLFF
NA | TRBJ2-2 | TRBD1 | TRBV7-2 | TGTGCCAGCAGCTCACCACAGGGGGCGGTCACCGGGGAGCTGTTTTTT | CASSSPQGAVTGELFF
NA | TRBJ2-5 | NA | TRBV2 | TGTGCCAGCAGTGCGGAGGGGGCTAAAACCCTCGGGGGGACCCAGTACTTC | CASSAEGAKTLGGTQYF
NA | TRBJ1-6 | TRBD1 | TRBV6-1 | TGTGCCAGCAGTAGAGGACAGGGGAGTTCACCCCTCCACTTT | CASSRGQGSSPLHF
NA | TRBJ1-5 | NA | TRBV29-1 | TGCAGCGTTAAGGGGATCAATCAGCCCCAGCATTTT | CSVKGINQPQHF
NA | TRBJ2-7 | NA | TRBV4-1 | TGCGCCAGCAGAGCAAGTTTGGGACAACGCTACGAGCAGTACTTC | CASRASLGQRYEQYF
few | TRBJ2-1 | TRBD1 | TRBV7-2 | TGTGCCAGCAGCTTAGGGTCCGGGACAGGGTGGGGGAAGTACAATGAGCAGTTCTTC | CASSLGSGTGWGKYNEQFF